This TCR beta chain appears in the sequencing data of a study of memory CD4+ T cells and cytomegalovirus serostatus. On the study more broadly: Of the healthy Belgian adults, 8 to 10 were CMV seropositive and 24 seronegative.

Single viable CD3+CD4+CD8-CD45RO+ cells were sorted as the memory CD4+ T cells. Assay used: immunoSEQ multiplex PCR; TCRdb lists only in-frame clones, some missing. This table has 75,000 to 90,000 clones, 75% to 90% appearing once. Sample: memory CD4+ T cells from blood. This sequence was found in an adult in good health and CMV-seronegative.

CDR3 sequence reads: CSAYGTFNEQFF. The CDR3 DNA follows: TGCAGCGCATACGGGACTTTCAATGAGCAGTTCTTC. The chain has TRBV29-1 and TRBJ2-1, with D perhaps matching TRBD2 (6 bases). The V end was cut by 7 bases, the J end by 6 bases, with 13 bases between. From germline, CDR1 is SQVTM and CDR2 ANQGSEA. CDR3 length equals 12 residues.